This paragraph reports one TCR beta chain. Its specificity is unknown. Primers included in the PCR were 60 Vbeta and 13 Jbeta primers. Per the original methods: Unique TCR beta chains totaled some 81 million in a later count, with approximately 11 million of them shared. Method: immunoSEQ multiplex PCR; TCRdb's copy keeps in-frame clones and lacks some. V and J calls and clone size are as listed in that table; D and trimming were resolved from the DNA. This sample has more than 95,000 clones, with more than 65% found just once. The source of the sample is a study of cytomegalovirus exposure and HLA in healthy donors. Study-level results: A later analysis linked a missense DCLRE1C variant to TCR beta V- and J-gene trimming. Cytomegalovirus status was reportedly diagnosed by the classifier with high sensitivity and specificity. Later examination showed HLA-associated TCR beta chains had greater clonal expansion than equally common others.

The CDR3 covers 15 residues. The V end was cut by 7 bases, the J end by 5 bases, with 18 bases between. The germline CDR1 and CDR2 sequences are LNHDA and SQIVND (reference sequence). The chain combines TRBV19 with TRBJ1-5; D might be TRBD1 (6 bases). The sequenced material came from PBMCs. This clonotype was sampled from a woman aged 18-29 years in good health and CMV-seropositive. The CDR3 sequence is CASTHQGGFDQPQHF. The CDR3 nucleotides read TGTGCCAGTACCCATCAAGGGGGTTTTGATCAGCCCCAGCATTTT.